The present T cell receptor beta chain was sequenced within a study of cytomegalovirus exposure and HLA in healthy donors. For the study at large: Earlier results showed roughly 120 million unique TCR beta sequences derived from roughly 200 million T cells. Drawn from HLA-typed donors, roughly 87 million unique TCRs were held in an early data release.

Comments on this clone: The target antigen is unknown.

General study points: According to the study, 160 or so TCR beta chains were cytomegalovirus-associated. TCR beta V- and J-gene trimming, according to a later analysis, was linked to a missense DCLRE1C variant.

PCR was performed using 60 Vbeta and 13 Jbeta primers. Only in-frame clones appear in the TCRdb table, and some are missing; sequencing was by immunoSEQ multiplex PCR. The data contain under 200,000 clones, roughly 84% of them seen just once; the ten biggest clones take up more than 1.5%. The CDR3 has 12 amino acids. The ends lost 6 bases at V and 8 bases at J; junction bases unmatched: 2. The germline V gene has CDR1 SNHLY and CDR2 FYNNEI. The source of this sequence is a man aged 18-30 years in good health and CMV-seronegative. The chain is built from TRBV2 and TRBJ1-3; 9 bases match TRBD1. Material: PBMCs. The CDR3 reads CASRDRGDTIYF. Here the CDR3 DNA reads TGTGCCAGCAGGGACAGGGGAGACACCATATATTTT.